The clone carrying this T cell receptor (beta chain) was seen only a few times. Clinical history reported by participants formed the basis on which cohorts were assigned. In germline, CDR1 is MDHEN, CDR2 SYDVKM. V was pared by 3 bases and J by 7 bases, with 7 bases between. The CDR3 is made up of 11 amino acids. This specimen belongs to a study of blood T cell repertoires in COVID-19. Study-level information: From T cells, B-cell-depleted T cells, or PBMCs came the material, which was cDNA or gDNA.

Original analysis: Cell counts per sample came from amplifying reference gene primers. Libraries were prepared by immunoSEQ multiplex PCR; TCRdb keeps only in-frame clonotypes and omits some of them. D and trimming come from the DNA, and the V and J calls and clone size come from that table. The sample comprises fewer than 400,000 clones, 85% to 90% of which are singletons, and 1.5% to 2% rests with the top ten. The TCR sequence derives from a young woman who had recovered from COVID-19. Sequencing was performed on PBMCs or T cells enriched from blood (not recorded which). The J gene is TRBJ2-7, the V gene TRBV28; D not resolved. CDR3 in DNA: TGTGCCAGCAGTTTTAATAGTGAGCAGTACTTC. Its protein is CASSFNSEQYF.